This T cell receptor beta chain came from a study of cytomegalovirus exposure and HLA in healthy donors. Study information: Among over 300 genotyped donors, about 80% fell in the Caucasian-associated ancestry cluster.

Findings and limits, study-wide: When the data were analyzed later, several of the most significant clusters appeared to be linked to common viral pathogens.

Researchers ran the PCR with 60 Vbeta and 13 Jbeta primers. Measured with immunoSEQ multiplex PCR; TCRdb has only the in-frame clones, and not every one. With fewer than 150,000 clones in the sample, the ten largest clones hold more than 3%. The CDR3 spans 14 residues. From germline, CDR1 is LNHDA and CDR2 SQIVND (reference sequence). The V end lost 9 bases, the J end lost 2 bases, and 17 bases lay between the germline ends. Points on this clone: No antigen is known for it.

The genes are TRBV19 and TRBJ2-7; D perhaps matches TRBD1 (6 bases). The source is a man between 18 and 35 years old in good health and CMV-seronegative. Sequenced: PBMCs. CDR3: CASNDRFRPYEQYF. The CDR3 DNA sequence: TGTGCCAGCAACGACAGGTTTCGACCCTACGAGCAGTACTTC.